A single sample gave rise to the 27 T cell receptor beta chains below, sequenced in a study of T cells in Graves' hyperthyroidism and ophthalmopathy. Amplification of TCR beta CDR3 regions used RNA as the template. An initial round of RT-PCR targeting the TCR CDR3 relied on the HTBI primer set. MiXCR, applied by TCRdb to the multiplex PCR reads, yields one record per CDR3 protein. The repertoire has some 530,000 distinct CDR3 sequences, around a fifth of them found once; the top ten carry less than 65%. Source material: blood. These receptors originate from a woman aged 65 to 85 with Graves' ophthalmopathy.

This clonotype was observed a few times. This chain connects TRBV5-1 to TRBJ1-5; D is uncertain. The length of the CDR3 is 14 residues. Looked up from germline, CDR1 is SGHRS and CDR2 is YFSETQ. V lost 4 bases, J lost 7 bases, and 15 bases lay in between. The CDR3 reads CASSLGFGVQPQHF. CDR3 DNA: TGCGCCAGCAGCCTGGGGTTTGGTGTCCAGCCCCAGCATTTT. Combining the CDR3 with reference TRBV5-1 and TRBJ1-5 gives the whole variable domain KAGVTQTPRYLIKTRGQQVTLSCSPISGHRSVSWYQQTPGQGLQFLFEYFSETQRNKGNFPGRFSGRQFSNSRSEMNVSTLELGDSALYLCASSLGFGVQPQHFGDGTRLSIL.

A few counts support this clonotype. The chain links TRBV3-1 to TRBJ1-2; D remains unclear. The germline gives CDR1 LGHDT, CDR2 YNNKEL (reference sequence). The CDR3 length is 14 residues. With 2 bases removed from V and 1 base from J, the gap between germline ends came to 8 bases. The CDR3 DNA follows: TGTGCCAGCAGCCAAAATCGACTTAACTATGGCTACACCTTC. Amino acids: CASSQNRLNYGYTF.

In its sample, this clonotype was seen a few times. The rearrangement uses TRBV6-5 and TRBJ1-5; D ambiguous. Germline assignment: CDR1 MNHEY and CDR2 SVGAGI. The V end was cut by 2 bases, the J end by 3 bases, with 8 bases between. This CDR3 comprises 14 residues. CDR3 protein: CASSYREDNQPQHF. As DNA, the CDR3 is TGTGCCAGCAGTTACCGTGAAGACAATCAGCCCCAGCATTTT.

In this sample, this clonotype turned up a few times. The chain links TRBV7-8 to TRBJ2-5; D unclear. Trimming cost V 7 bases and J 1 base, with 16 bases left between them. Germline V gene sequence: CDR1 SGHVS, CDR2 FQNEAQ. This CDR3 is 15 amino acids long. The CDR3 DNA follows: TGTGCCAGCACCCCTCGATATGGGTTCCAAGAGACCCAGTACTTC. This gives the protein CASTPRYGFQETQYF. Full variable domain (remainder filled in from reference TRBV7-8 and TRBJ2-5): GAGVSQSPRYKVAKRGQDVALRCDPISGHVSLFWYQQALGQGPEFLTYFQNEAQLDKSGLPSDRFFAERPEGSVSTLKIQRTQQEDSAVYLCASTPRYGFQETQYFGPGTRLLVL.

V usage is TRBV30 and J usage is TRBJ2-2, with D uncertain. This CDR3 has 14 residues. The germline gives CDR1 GTSNPN, CDR2 SVGIG (reference sequence). V gave up 4 bases and J gave up 6 bases, with 15 bases separating them. The CDR3 nucleotides read TGTGCCTGGACCTTCCGCCCGGCGGCCGGGGAGCTGTTTTTT. Translation gives CAWTFRPAAGELFF.

This clonotype was seen many times. The chain carries TRBV20-1 and TRBJ2-1; 10 bases are a match to TRBD2. The CDR3 runs to 16 residues. Germline values: CDR1 DFQATT, CDR2 SNEGSKA (reference sequence). The J segment lost 0 bases and the V segment lost 4 bases, leaving 6 bases of the junction unmatched. The CDR3 reads CSATTSSGSSYNEQFF. In DNA, the CDR3 is TGCAGTGCTACGACCTCTAGCGGGAGCTCCTACAATGAGCAGTTCTTC.

This chain uses TRBV29-1 with TRBJ2-3; 11 bases align to TRBD2. J was trimmed by 5 bases and V by 3 bases; bases with no gene match: 4. This CDR3 comprises 14 residues. Germline V gene sequence: CDR1 SQVTM, CDR2 ANQGSEA. The CDR3 sequence: CSVDASGRLDTQYF. The CDR3 nucleotides read TGCAGCGTTGATGCTAGCGGGAGGTTAGATACGCAGTATTTT.

This clonotype was seen repeatedly, ten times or more. The genes are TRBV7-9 and TRBJ2-2, with TRBD2 as a possible D gene (6 bases). Trimming stripped 6 bases from V and 10 bases from J, with 18 bases between. Germline CDR1 and CDR2: SEHNR and FQNEAQ (reference sequence). The CDR3 spans 14 residues. CDR3 sequence: CASRIGNGREELFF. The CDR3 coding sequence is TGTGCCAGCAGGATTGGGAACGGGAGAGAGGAGCTGTTTTTT.

A few counts support this clonotype. The chain carries TRBV20-1 and TRBJ2-1; D tentatively fits TRBD1 or TRBD2 (5 bases each). V gave up 5 bases and J gave up 10 bases, with 15 bases separating them. Germline V gene sequence: CDR1 DFQATT, CDR2 SNEGSKA (reference sequence). The CDR3 has 12 amino acids. The CDR3 DNA sequence: TGCAGTGCTGGGGGAACATCGGCAGAGCAGTTCTTC. Protein sequence: CSAGGTSAEQFF.

This clonotype was picked up many times. V usage is TRBV28 and J usage is TRBJ1-5; D might be TRBD1 (5 bases). Trimming removed 4 bases from V and 2 bases from J, with 15 bases in between. Germline V gene lookup returns CDR1 MDHEN and CDR2 SYDVKM. The CDR3 has 16 residues. CDR3 protein: CASSSSRQIGNQPQHF. Written as DNA, the CDR3 is TGTGCCAGCAGTTCTTCACGACAGATCGGCAATCAGCCCCAGCATTTT.

The rearrangement joins TRBV15 to TRBJ2-7, with D possibly matching TRBD2 (6 bases). Germline CDR1 reads LNHNV; CDR2 reads YYDKDF (reference sequence). This CDR3 has 14 residues. V dropped 2 bases and J dropped 4 bases, with 12 bases sitting between them. Here the CDR3 DNA reads TGTGCCACCAGCAGACCGTCGGGGGTGTACGAGCAGTACTTC. Amino acid sequence: CATSRPSGVYEQYF.

The chain employs TRBV27 and TRBJ2-5; D remains unclear. Trimming removed 5 bases from V and 1 base from J, with 11 bases in between. Germline CDR1 MNHEY, CDR2 SMNVEV (reference sequence). The length of the CDR3 is 14 residues. CDR3 nucleotide sequence: TGTGCCAGCAGTCTTCGCCATTTCCAAGAGACCCAGTACTTC. Residues: CASSLRHFQETQYF.

In this sample, this clonotype turned up many times. The V call is TRBV2, the J call TRBJ1-2, with 7 bases fitting TRBD1. The germline V gene encodes CDR1 SNHLY and CDR2 FYNNEI. V trimming: 6 bases; J trimming: 8 bases; junction bases outside the gene matches: 9. CDR3 length: 13 amino acids. The CDR3 region has the DNA TGTGCCAGCAGCTCAGACAGGGCGGGGGGCTACACCTTC. It encodes CASSSDRAGGYTF.

This clonotype appeared a few times. This rearrangement joins TRBV12-3 or TRBV12-4 to TRBJ1-1; D is possibly TRBD1 (5 bases). The CDR3 consists of 16 residues. V was trimmed by 2 bases and J by 0 bases, leaving 13 bases between them. The CDR3, as DNA: TGTGCCAGCAGTTTAAATCCAGGGAGGATGAACACTGAAGCTTTCTTT. Translation: CASSLNPGRMNTEAFF.

This clonotype has more than one count but fewer than ten. The V and J genes are TRBV7-9 and TRBJ1-1, with unresolved D. V was clipped by 5 bases and J by 2 bases, with 6 bases between them. The CDR3 is made up of 12 amino acids. Germline V gives CDR1 SEHNR, CDR2 FQNEAQ (reference sequence). The CDR3 DNA reads TGTGCCAGCAGCCCGGACAACACTGAAGCTTTCTTT. Translated, it gives CASSPDNTEAFF.

There are a few counts of this clonotype. The chain recombines TRBV11-2 with TRBJ2-7; 7 nucleotides line up with TRBD2. The germline V gene encodes CDR1 SGHAT and CDR2 FQNNGV. This CDR3 comprises 15 residues. The trim removed 6 bases at V and 2 bases at J, leaving 10 bases unmatched. CDR3 in amino acids: CASSLSSSGTYEQYF. CDR3 in DNA: TGTGCCAGCAGTTTATCGTCTAGCGGAACCTACGAGCAGTACTTC.

This chain joins TRBV6-1 and TRBJ1-2, with D hard to call. CDR1 is MNHNS, CDR2 SASEGT, per germline. V was trimmed by 4 bases and J by 2 bases, leaving 5 bases between them. This CDR3 is built from 12 residues. CDR3 in DNA: TGTGCCAGCAGTGGGCGAAACTATGGCTACACCTTC. Its protein is CASSGRNYGYTF.

This clonotype was counted between two and nine times. The gene calls are TRBV11-2 and TRBJ2-7; TRBD2 matches 10 bases. CDR1 and CDR2 (germline): SGHAT, FQNNGV. This CDR3 contains 15 residues. With V trimmed by 0 bases and J by 5 bases, 4 bases remained unmatched. CDR3 sequence (DNA): TGTGCCAGCAGCTTAGATGGGACTAGCGACCACGAGCAGTACTTC. This sequence encodes CASSLDGTSDHEQYF.

The chain combines TRBV7-8 with TRBJ2-7; 11 nucleotides match TRBD1. V shed 1 base and J 2 bases; nucleotides not matched to a gene: 4. The CDR3 contains 16 residues. Germline CDR1 reads SGHVS; CDR2 reads FQNEAQ. Written as DNA, the CDR3 is TGTGCCAGCAGCTTAGGGGGGACAGGGGGGACCTACGAGCAGTACTTC. Translating it yields CASSLGGTGGTYEQYF.

This clonotype has a count of ten or more. The J gene is TRBJ1-4, the V gene TRBV12-3 or TRBV12-4; 9 bases fit TRBD1. The CDR3 has 14 residues. The V gene end was trimmed by 3 bases and the J gene end by 8 bases; junction bases not matched to a gene: 4. The CDR3 nucleotides read TGTGCCAGCAGTTTGGGACAGGGAGACGAAAAACTGTTTTTT. Protein sequence: CASSLGQGDEKLFF.

The chain carries TRBV5-6 and TRBJ1-3; 9 bases match TRBD1. Germline loops: CDR1 SGHDT, CDR2 YYEEEE. This CDR3 is 17 amino acids long. V gave up 2 bases and J gave up 0 bases; unmatched junction bases: 6. The CDR3 DNA reads as TGTGCCAGCAGCTTTCGAACGGGACAGGGCTCTGGAAACACCATATATTTT. Its protein product is CASSFRTGQGSGNTIYF.

The CDR3 region is CASSPQAAFEQFF. In DNA form, the CDR3 reads TGTGCCAGCAGCCCCCAGGCGGCTTTCGAGCAGTTCTTC. The rearrangement uses TRBV5-6 and TRBJ2-1; D uncertain. V was pared by 4 bases and J by 10 bases, with 15 bases between. The CDR3 has 13 amino acids. Germline lookup yields CDR1 SGHDT and CDR2 YYEEEE.

In its sample, this clonotype was seen many times. This rearrangement joins TRBV6-1 to TRBJ2-5; D call uncertain. Germline-derived CDR1 and CDR2 are MNHNS and SASEGT. The CDR3 covers 13 residues. The V gene lost 4 bases and the J gene lost 1 base, with 7 bases spanning the gap. CDR3 in DNA: TGTGCCAGCAGTGTGCAGCCCCAAGAGACCCAGTACTTC. It codes for CASSVQPQETQYF.

A word on this clonotype: This may come from a read error, since a much larger clone is one base off. V gene TRBV7-9 combines with J gene TRBJ2-5; tentatively, D is TRBD1 or TRBD2 (5 bases each). CDR1 is SEHNR and CDR2 is FQNEAQ in the germline V gene (reference sequence). Between the trimmed V and J ends, which lost 1 base and 5 bases, there was a span of 11 bases. CDR3 length: 14 residues. This chain's CDR3 is CASSLGGTPETQYF. CDR3 DNA: TGTGCCAGCAGCTTAGGAGGGACGCCGGAGACCCAGTACTTC. The variable domain in full, completed from reference TRBV7-9 and TRBJ2-5, reads DTGVSQNPRHKITKRGQNVTFRCDPISEHNRLYWYRQTLGQGPEFLTYFQNEAQLEKSRLLSDRFSAERPKGSFSTLEIQRTEQGDSAMYLCASSLGGTPETQYFGPGTRLLVL.

Only a few counts were recorded for this clonotype. The chain couples TRBV24-1 to TRBJ2-3, with a tentative D call TRBD2 (5 bases). This CDR3 region has 14 residues. Trimming removed 7 bases from V and 0 bases from J, with 10 bases in between. Germline V gene sequence: CDR1 KGHDR, CDR2 SFDVKD. The CDR3 loop reads CATSGGSSTDTQYF. The CDR3 DNA reads as TGTGCCACCAGCGGAGGATCTAGCACAGATACGCAGTATTTT.

This clonotype showed up many times. The chain links TRBV6-1 to TRBJ1-5; possible D gene TRBD1, 5 bases. The CDR3 totals 13 residues. The V and J ends lost 5 bases and 2 bases respectively, with 7 bases between them. Germline loops: CDR1 MNHNS, CDR2 SASEGT. The CDR3 protein is CASSRQRNQPQHF. The DNA of the CDR3 is TGTGCCAGCAGTCGACAGCGCAATCAGCCCCAGCATTTT.

This clonotype was detected only a few times. This chain uses TRBV7-9 with TRBJ1-6; no clear D. Per the germline V gene, CDR1 is SEHNR and CDR2 is FQNEAQ (reference sequence). The CDR3 is made up of 14 amino acids. V lost 2 bases and J 8 bases, leaving 10 bases between the germline ends. In nucleotides, the CDR3 is TGTGCCAGCAGCTTACCCGCAAAGCATTCACCCCTCCACTTT. Amino acid sequence: CASSLPAKHSPLHF.